These 5 T cell receptor beta chains came from one sample sequenced in a study of blood T cell repertoires in COVID-19. The table came from immunoSEQ multiplex PCR; TCRdb's copy has only in-frame clones and leaves some out. The sample carries hundreds of thousands of clones, 85% to 90% recorded once. Source material: PBMCs or T cells enriched from blood (not recorded which). The receptors stem from a man between 40 and 49 years old who had recovered from COVID-19.

The table lists this clone with a few counts. The CDR3 spells CASSYGDRRNQPQHF. The DNA of the CDR3 is TGTGCCAGCAGTTACGGGGACAGGCGCAATCAGCCCCAGCATTTT. The chain employs TRBV28 and TRBJ1-5, with TRBD1 matching over 8 bases. Germline loops: CDR1 MDHEN, CDR2 SYDVKM. The ends lost 4 bases at V and 2 bases at J; junction bases unmatched: 4. The CDR3 is made up of 15 amino acids.

This clone was seen once. The chain employs TRBV27 and TRBJ1-2; 10 positions match TRBD1. Germline V CDR1 and CDR2: MNHEY, SMNVEV (reference sequence). This CDR3 contains 15 residues. After removal of 5 bases from V and 2 bases from J, the junction contained 5 bases not matched to a gene. The CDR3 spells CASSPGTGVNYGYTF. CDR3 nucleotides: TGTGCCAGCAGTCCTGGGACAGGGGTAAACTATGGCTACACCTTC.

CDR3 region: CASRPTAGSPLHF. CDR3 nucleotide sequence: TGTGCCAGCAGACCGACTGCGGGTTCACCCCTCCACTTT. The V and J genes are TRBV6-6 and TRBJ1-6; no clear D. The V and J ends lost 6 bases and 9 bases respectively, with 12 bases between them. Germline V gene data show CDR1 as MNHNY and CDR2 as SVGAGI (reference sequence). The CDR3 is 13 amino acids.

As DNA, the CDR3 is TGTGCCAGTCAGGGTTCTCAAAACACCATATATTTT. It is translated as CASQGSQNTIYF. The chain links TRBV28 to TRBJ1-3, with D possibly being TRBD1 (5 bases). CDR3 length: 12 amino acids. Germline CDR1 reads MDHEN; CDR2 reads SYDVKM. Trimming left V 9 bases short and J 6 bases short, with 12 bases between.

V is TRBV7-9 and J is TRBJ2-1, with 8 bases lining up with TRBD1. V gave up 2 bases and J gave up 12 bases; unmatched junction bases: 18. Germline V lookup: CDR1 SEHNR, CDR2 FQNEAQ (reference sequence). The CDR3 has 17 residues. The CDR3 DNA sequence: TGTGCCAGCAGCTTATTTCCTGACAGGGGAAGAATGGGTGGGCAGTTCTTC. Encoded protein: CASSLFPDRGRMGGQFF.